The rows below give T cell receptor beta chains drawn from one sample of a study of T cells expressing NK-cell markers. TCRdb reanalyzed the 5' RACE reads, giving one entry per CDR3 protein sequence and no DNA. Recorded here are fewer than 550,000 distinct CDR3 sequences; the top ten clones represent 1.4%. Sample: blood T cells: a sorted CD56 or NKG2C T cell subset, CD4+ or CD8+ T cells, or bulk PBMC T cells (not recorded which). The receptors stem from a woman aged 45-59 years in good health. Both conserved end residues are part of each CDR3. Fields, in order: V gene, J gene, CDR3 protein.

V: TRBV3-1; J: TRBJ1-5; CDR3: CASSPDRASQPQHF
V: TRBV5-5; J: TRBJ1-4; CDR3: CASRRGALEKLFF
V: TRBV6-6; J: TRBJ1-5; CDR3: CASSTRTSQPQHF
V: TRBV12-3/TRBV12-4; J: TRBJ1-1; CDR3: CASRMNTEAFF
V: TRBV25-1; J: TRBJ2-3; CDR3: CASSVIGDTQYF
V: TRBV12-3/TRBV12-4; J: TRBJ2-4; CDR3: CASSLGLAQYF
V: TRBV5-1; J: TRBJ2-1; CDR3: CASSFRFREFF
V: TRBV7-9; J: TRBJ2-7; CDR3: CASSYQGNYEQYF
V: TRBV11-3; J: TRBJ1-4; CDR3: CASSLGGDEKLFF
V: TRBV11-2; J: TRBJ2-2; CDR3: CASSFVTAGELFF
V: TRBV20-1; J: TRBJ2-1; CDR3: CSARRTGLRNEQFF
V: TRBV6-5; J: TRBJ2-2; CDR3: CASSRPSREYRGGELFF
V: TRBV15; J: TRBJ2-3; CDR3: CATSREGGGFTDTQYF
V: TRBV7-9; J: TRBJ1-2; CDR3: CASSARGPSETNYGYTF
V: TRBV29-1; J: TRBJ1-1; CDR3: CSLKRGMDTEAFF
V: TRBV5-6; J: TRBJ2-1; CDR3: CASSDPPPNEQFF
V: TRBV24-1; J: TRBJ2-5; CDR3: CATSDSRGVETQYF
V: TRBV20-1; J: TRBJ2-4; CDR3: CSARGPGALKNIQYF
V: TRBV6-5; J: TRBJ1-4; CDR3: CASSGTAREKLFF
V: TRBV27; J: TRBJ1-3; CDR3: CASGGQGGGNTIYF
V: TRBV5-1; J: TRBJ2-1; CDR3: CASSLVVAGVAYNEQFF